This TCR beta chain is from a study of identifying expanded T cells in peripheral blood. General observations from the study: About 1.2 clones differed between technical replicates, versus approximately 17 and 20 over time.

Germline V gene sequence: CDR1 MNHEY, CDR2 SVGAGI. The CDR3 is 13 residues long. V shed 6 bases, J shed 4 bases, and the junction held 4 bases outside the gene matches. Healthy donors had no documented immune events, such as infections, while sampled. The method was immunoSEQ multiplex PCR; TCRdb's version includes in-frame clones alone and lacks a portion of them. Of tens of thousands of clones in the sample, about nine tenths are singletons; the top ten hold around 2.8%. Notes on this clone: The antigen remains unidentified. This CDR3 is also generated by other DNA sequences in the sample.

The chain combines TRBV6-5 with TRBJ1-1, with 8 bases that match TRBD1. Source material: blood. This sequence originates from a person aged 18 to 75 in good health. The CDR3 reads CASRDRVGTEAFF. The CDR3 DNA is TGTGCCAGCAGGGACAGGGTGGGCACTGAAGCTTTCTTT.